This T cell receptor beta chain was sequenced in a study of T cells expressing NK-cell markers (TCRdb year 2020). About the full investigation: Several donors provided sorted CD3+CD56+NKG2C+, CD3+CD56+NKG2C- and CD3+CD56-NKG2C+ T-cell subsets, whose TCR beta-chain repertoires were profiled. The eight sequenced donors were randomly selected healthy volunteers, three men and five women. Libraries were sequenced as 2 x 150 bp reads on Illumina HiSeq 2000/2500, MiSeq or NextSeq. Of the eight sequenced donors, seven were found to be HCMV-seropositive and one was found to be HCMV-seronegative.

Sequencing instrument: Illumina HiSeq 2000. TCR beta cDNA libraries were made by 5'RACE template switching that added a universal primer site and unique molecular identifiers. cDNA synthesis was primed from the TCR beta constant segment, followed by two successive PCR amplification steps. Per the source publication's procedure: MIGEC handled demultiplexing of the reads and grouping by UMI, while MiTCR was used to assemble and quantify clonotypes. To remove erroneous sequences, TCR cDNA sequences were retained only when supported by two or more reads. The tcR package was used for downstream repertoire analysis, and clonotypes were matched across fractions by CDR3 nucleotide sequence plus V segment. VDJmatch was used to annotate antigen specificity against VDJdb, with one amino acid substitution allowed in CDR3. TCRdb reprocessed the reads, and each CDR3 protein sequence is entered once, without DNA. TCRdb, rather than the study authors, made the V and J calls. The table kept for this sample lists 550,000 to 600,000 distinct CDR3 sequences. The ten largest account for approximately 3.6% of the sample.

Broader findings and caveats from the paper: Those dominant clonotypes were again the most abundant among CD3+CD56-NKG2C+ cells in a handful of donors, at 28.3-60.1%. Whether the expanded NKG2C-expressing T cell clones were specific for HCMV antigens remained unclear. In six donors, the dominant CD3+CD56+NKG2C+ clonotypes ranked among the top 10 CD8+ clonotypes, making up about 1.0-7.5% of CD8+ T cells.

A commercial ELISA kit detecting HCMV-specific IgG in serum was used to determine HCMV serostatus. Peripheral blood mononuclear cells were isolated from blood by Ficoll density gradient centrifugation. Turning to this clonotype: The target of this receptor is not known.

Reading from cysteine to phenylalanine, the CDR3 counts 15 amino acids. Only the protein sequence is given. From a lookup of the germline V gene (reference sequence), CDR1 and CDR2 are LNHDA and SQIVND. The receptor's source is a man aged 18 to 29 in good health. Donor details come from another sample of the same person, matched by shared clones. The chain is assembled from TRBV19 and TRBJ2-7; TCRdb names TRBD2, which stays unverified in the absence of DNA. Sequencing used blood T cells: a sorted CD56 or NKG2C T cell subset, CD4+ or CD8+ T cells, or bulk PBMC T cells (not recorded which). The CDR3 has the sequence CASSVYFGETYEQYF.